These 11 T cell receptor beta chains originate from one sample sequenced in a study of CD8+CD57+ T cells in acquired aplastic anemia. The TCR beta profiling, which covered VDJ combination and CDR3 sequence, was carried out using genomic DNA as the template. From the reads, TCRdb called clonotypes with MiXCR, one entry per CDR3 protein. The sample has about 130,000 distinct CDR3 sequences, around 46% seen once; the top ten hold around 2.3%. Sample: sorted CD4+, CD8+, or CD8+CD57+ T cells (not recorded which) from PBMCs. The receptors were gathered from a human donor in good health, serving as a control.

J is TRBJ2-7 and V is TRBV15; D perhaps matches TRBD2 (5 bases). Trimming stripped 0 bases from V and 9 bases from J, with 12 bases between. Germline values: CDR1 LNHNV, CDR2 YYDKDF (reference sequence). This CDR3 comprises 13 residues. CDR3 sequence reads: CATSRERGGGQYF. CDR3 nucleotide sequence: TGTGCCACCAGCAGAGAACGAGGTGGAGGGCAGTACTTC.

This clonotype was recorded many times. The rearrangement joins TRBV2 to TRBJ1-2; 8 bases are a match to TRBD1. Germline trimming cut 1 base from V and 4 bases from J; bases unmatched to any gene: 8. CDR1 is SNHLY and CDR2 is FYNNEI in the germline V gene. The CDR3 has 16 residues. Here the CDR3 reads CASSEVRGTGGYGYTF. CDR3 coding DNA: TGTGCCAGCAGTGAAGTTCGTGGTACAGGGGGCTATGGCTACACCTTC.

Ten or more counts support this clonotype. This chain links TRBV7-2 with TRBJ2-5; 9 bases agree with TRBD1. V lost 5 bases to trimming and J lost 5 bases; unmatched junction nucleotides: 6. This CDR3 is 14 amino acids long. CDR1 SGHTA and CDR2 FQGNSA come from the germline V gene. The CDR3 region has the DNA TGTGCCAGCAGCCCACAACAGGGGGCCGAGACCCAGTACTTC. Its translation: CASSPQQGAETQYF.

This clonotype was counted ten times or more. Mismatch with germline at one junction end may stem from a read error. The chain has TRBV6-2 or TRBV6-3 and TRBJ1-6, with TRBD1 matching 7 bases. Per the germline V gene, CDR1 is MNHEY and CDR2 is SVGEGT. CDR3 length: 13 residues. CDR3 sequence (DNA): TGTGCCAGCAGTTCAACGGAGACAGGGATGGCCCAATTT. Translated: CASSSTETGMAQF.

The chain employs TRBV15 and TRBJ2-7; D might be TRBD1 or TRBD2, each matching 5 bases. The CDR3 is made up of 13 amino acids. Germline V gene data show CDR1 as LNHNV and CDR2 as YYDKDF (reference sequence). The V end was cut by 5 bases, the J end by 5 bases, with 13 bases between. As DNA, the CDR3 is TGTGCCACCAGCCGGGACCCGGAGGACGAGCAGTACTTC. Translation gives CATSRDPEDEQYF.

This sequence joins TRBV20-1 and TRBJ1-2; D unclear. Germline V gene data show CDR1 as DFQATT and CDR2 as SNEGSKA (reference sequence). This CDR3 has 13 residues. With 1 base removed from V and 6 bases from J, the gap between germline ends came to 12 bases. The chain's CDR3 is CSARVLIGNGYTF. The CDR3 region has the DNA TGCAGTGCTAGAGTTCTAATTGGAAATGGCTACACCTTC.

J is TRBJ2-2 and V is TRBV2; TRBD1 matches 7 bases. The CDR3 totals 16 residues. Germline CDR1 and CDR2: SNHLY and FYNNEI. J lost 5 bases, V lost 7 bases, and 13 bases had no gene match. CDR3 amino acids: CASTLQGESSTGELFF. The CDR3 coding sequence is TGTGCCAGCACCCTTCAGGGGGAGAGTAGTACCGGGGAGCTGTTTTTT.

The V gene is TRBV29-1, the J gene TRBJ1-1, with 7 bases that match TRBD1. Germline V gene sequence: CDR1 SQVTM, CDR2 ANQGSEA. V lost 6 bases to trimming and J lost 1 base; unmatched junction nucleotides: 5. CDR3 length: 13 amino acids. The CDR3 DNA sequence: TGCAGCGTCGGGGGACAGCCGAACACTGAAGCTTTCTTT. It yields the protein CSVGGQPNTEAFF.

At least ten counts were recorded for this clonotype. The chain recombines TRBV7-2 with TRBJ1-1, with 8 bases aligning to TRBD1. The CDR3 is made up of 14 amino acids. V lost 3 bases, J lost 7 bases, and 7 bases stayed unmatched. The V gene's germline CDR1 is SGHTA and CDR2 FQGNSA. The CDR3 DNA follows: TGTGCCAGCAGCTTCGCCCAGGGGGCTCGTGAAGCTTTCTTT. This encodes CASSFAQGAREAFF.

This clonotype was recorded at least ten times. The chain has TRBV9 and TRBJ2-3; D possibly corresponds to TRBD2 (5 bases). This CDR3 has 16 amino acids. CDR1 and CDR2 from the germline V gene are SGDLS and YYNGEE. V was cut by 0 bases and J by 2 bases, with 13 bases left in between. The CDR3 DNA is TGTGCCAGCAGCGTAGGGCGGGCTAGAAACACAGATACGCAGTATTTT. Translation: CASSVGRARNTDTQYF.

The J gene is TRBJ2-7, the V gene TRBV20-1; 12 nucleotides match TRBD2. The CDR3 spans 12 residues. The germline V gene has CDR1 DFQATT and CDR2 SNEGSKA (reference sequence). CDR3 DNA sequence: TGCAGCCTGACTAGCGGGAGTAACGAGCAGTACTTC. Translating it yields CSLTSGSNEQYF.